The rows below give T cell receptor beta chains drawn from one sample of a study of shared clonotypes between healthy human individuals. This table comes from immunoSEQ multiplex PCR, and its TCRdb copy is limited to in-frame clones, with some not included. The sample has some 800,000 clones; over 90% are singletons. The material sequenced was naive CD8+ T cells sorted from blood. The receptors here all came from a man under 40 in good health. CDR3s include the opening cysteine and the closing phenylalanine or tryptophan. The D gene is left open where the match is weak. The listing skips clone size in some rows; elsewhere it reads once, few, many or a size class.

D gene	J gene	clone size	V gene	CDR3 protein	CDR3 DNA
NA	TRBJ2-1	few	TRBV5-4	CASSLDDYEQFF	TGTGCCAGCAGCTTGGACGACTATGAGCAGTTCTTC
TRBD1	TRBJ1-5	NA	TRBV10-3	CAIREGAGQPQHF	TGTGCCATCAGGGAGGGGGCAGGTCAGCCCCAGCATTTT
TRBD2	TRBJ2-2	NA	TRBV28	CASSSPNLGLAGDTGELFF	TGTGCCAGCAGTTCCCCAAACCTCGGACTAGCGGGAGACACCGGGGAGCTGTTTTTT
NA	TRBJ2-7	NA	TRBV27	CASSSGLGVAYEQYF	TGTGCCAGCAGCTCGGGTCTGGGCGTCGCCTACGAGCAGTACTTC
TRBD2	TRBJ2-1	NA	TRBV5-8	CASSLAPSGWNEQFF	TGTGCCAGCAGCTTAGCTCCTAGCGGGTGGAATGAGCAGTTCTTC
NA	TRBJ2-3	NA	TRBV7-2	CASSHPTLTDTQYF	TGTGCCAGCAGCCACCCTACCTTGACAGATACGCAGTATTTT
NA	TRBJ2-3	NA	TRBV28	CASRESGGGTDTQYF	TGTGCCAGCAGAGAGAGCGGAGGGGGCACAGATACGCAGTATTTT
NA	TRBJ2-1	NA	TRBV28	CASEGPPRINEQFF	TGTGCCAGCGAAGGACCGCCCAGAATCAATGAGCAGTTCTTC
NA	TRBJ2-3	NA	TRBV9	CASSGPFNTQYF	TGTGCCAGCAGCGGACCCTTTAATACGCAGTATTTT
TRBD2	TRBJ2-1	NA	TRBV19	CASRTTSGRPVSFF	TGTGCCAGTAGGACGACTAGCGGGAGGCCGGTGTCATTCTTC
NA	TRBJ2-1	NA	TRBV10-1	CASSEVWNEQFF	TGCGCCAGCAGTGAGGTCTGGAATGAGCAGTTCTTC
NA	TRBJ1-1	NA	TRBV29-1	CSVVGGAGTEAFF	TGCAGCGTCGTCGGAGGCGCCGGGACTGAAGCTTTCTTT
TRBD2	TRBJ2-1	once	TRBV4-1	CASSQEGLAGYNEQFF	TGCGCCAGCAGCCAAGAAGGTCTAGCGGGCTACAATGAGCAGTTCTTC
NA	TRBJ2-3	NA	TRBV10-3	CAITPSEFGTNTDTQYF	TGTGCCATCACTCCTTCCGAGTTTGGAACGAACACAGATACGCAGTATTTT
NA	TRBJ2-1	NA	TRBV9	CASSESLQGGSENEQFF	TGTGCCAGCAGCGAGTCCCTCCAGGGAGGATCGGAAAATGAGCAGTTCTTC
TRBD1	TRBJ2-2	once	TRBV11-3	CASSFKRGHTGELFF	TGTGCCAGCAGCTTTAAAAGGGGGCATACCGGGGAGCTGTTTTTT
NA	TRBJ2-7	NA	TRBV11-2	CASSFSPTYEQYF	TGTGCCAGCAGCTTCAGTCCCACCTACGAGCAGTACTTC
NA	TRBJ2-2	once	TRBV9	CASSVSQVGVGTGELFF	TGTGCCAGCAGCGTATCTCAGGTTGGAGTCGGCACCGGGGAGCTGTTTTTT
TRBD1	TRBJ2-7	NA	TRBV6-1	CASRSPGQWDEQYF	TGTGCCAGCAGGAGCCCGGGACAGTGGGACGAGCAGTACTTC
NA	TRBJ2-2	NA	TRBV7-9	CASSSDTNTGELFF	TGTGCCAGCAGCTCGGACACCAACACCGGGGAGCTGTTTTTT
TRBD2	TRBJ2-1	NA	TRBV28	CASSYRTSGRLYNEQFF	TGTGCCAGCAGCTACAGGACTAGCGGGAGGCTTTACAATGAGCAGTTCTTC
NA	TRBJ2-1	NA	TRBV7-9	CASSSPARVDTSTYNEQFF	TGTGCCAGCAGCTCCCCTGCGAGGGTCGACACGAGTACTTACAATGAGCAGTTCTTC
TRBD1	TRBJ2-7	once	TRBV2	CASRGTGGHYEQYF	TGTGCCAGCAGGGGGACAGGGGGACACTACGAGCAGTACTTC
NA	TRBJ2-5	NA	TRBV28	CASPSGRRVQETQYF	TGTGCCAGCCCCTCGGGCAGGAGGGTCCAAGAGACCCAGTACTTC
NA	TRBJ2-6	NA	TRBV28	CASSLWLPDPLSGANVLTF	TGTGCCAGCAGTTTATGGCTGCCCGACCCCCTCTCCGGGGCCAACGTCCTGACTTTC
NA	TRBJ1-1	NA	TRBV5-8	CASSLVVVNTEAFF	TGTGCCAGCAGCTTGGTGGTGGTGAACACTGAAGCTTTCTTT
NA	TRBJ1-3	few	TRBV2	CASSVLGSGNTIYF	TGTGCCAGCAGTGTCCTCGGTTCTGGAAACACCATATATTTT